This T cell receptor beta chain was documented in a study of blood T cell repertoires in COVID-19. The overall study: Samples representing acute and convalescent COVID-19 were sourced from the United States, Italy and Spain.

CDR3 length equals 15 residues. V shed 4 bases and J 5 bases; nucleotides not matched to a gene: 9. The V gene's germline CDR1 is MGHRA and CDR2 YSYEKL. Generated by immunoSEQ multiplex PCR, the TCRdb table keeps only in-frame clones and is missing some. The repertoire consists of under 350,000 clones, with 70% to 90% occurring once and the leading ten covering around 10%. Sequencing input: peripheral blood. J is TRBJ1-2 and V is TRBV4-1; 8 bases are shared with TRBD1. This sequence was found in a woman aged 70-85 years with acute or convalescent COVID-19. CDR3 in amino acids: CASSREGQGGYGYTF. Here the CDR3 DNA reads TGCGCCAGCAGCCGCGAAGGACAGGGTGGTTATGGCTACACCTTC.